This section outlines one T cell receptor beta chain sequence together with its context. No antigen is known for it. This sample is part of a study of vaccination and CD4 T cells after COVID-19. As for the study in general: Sampling post-COVID took place a median roughly 92 days after diagnosis (range 35 to 161).

Between the trimmed V and J ends, which lost 5 bases and 4 bases, there was a span of 17 bases. CDR1 and CDR2 (germline): SEHNR, FQNEAQ (reference sequence). This CDR3 comprises 15 residues. Scientists ran DNA taken from cultured CD4+ T cells through the Oncomine TCR Beta short-read assay for sequencing. TCRdb analysed the PCR reads with MiXCR anew, one entry per CDR3 protein. The data hold about 7,600 distinct CDR3 sequences, with around two fifths observed a single time. Treatment defined: roughly 10-day PBMC culture with coronavirus spike peptide pools or control peptides (ViraFEST assay). CD4+ T lymphocytes from the unexposed donor were collected before the COVID-19 pandemic (2011-2018).

The rearrangement links TRBV7-9 to TRBJ1-1, with D hard to call. Material for sequencing was CD4+ T cells from blood, cultured in vitro. The clonotype was recovered from a human donor in good health. In DNA, the CDR3 is TGTGCCAGCAGCCAAAGACGGGCGTTGGTCACTGAAGCTTTCTTT. It specifies CASSQRRALVTEAFF. Full variable domain (remainder filled in from reference TRBV7-9 and TRBJ1-1): DTGVSQNPRHKITKRGQNVTFRCDPISEHNRLYWYRQTLGQGPEFLTYFQNEAQLEKSRLLSDRFSAERPKGSFSTLEIQRTEQGDSAMYLCASSQRRALVTEAFFGQGTRLTVV.